This paragraph reports one TCR beta chain. Assay: immunoSEQ multiplex PCR; the TCRdb copy retains only in-frame clones and omits some. This table holds about 150,000 clones, 94% found once. The data stem from a study of control samples from healthy donors and cancer patients. CDR1 SGHRS and CDR2 YFSETQ come from the germline V gene. Trimming removed 0 bases from V and 1 base from J, with 10 bases in between. The CDR3 runs to 15 residues. Sequenced input: blood. The rearrangement links TRBV5-1 to TRBJ1-1; D ambiguous. The source of this sequence is a man aged 40-55 years in good health. CDR3 in DNA: TGCGCCAGCAGCTTGGGGGATCTCCCGAACACTGAAGCTTTCTTT. Protein product: CASSLGDLPNTEAFF. The whole variable domain, remainder taken from reference TRBV5-1 and TRBJ1-1, is KAGVTQTPRYLIKTRGQQVTLSCSPISGHRSVSWYQQTPGQGLQFLFEYFSETQRNKGNFPGRFSGRQFSNSRSEMNVSTLELGDSALYLCASSLGDLPNTEAFFGQGTRLTVV.